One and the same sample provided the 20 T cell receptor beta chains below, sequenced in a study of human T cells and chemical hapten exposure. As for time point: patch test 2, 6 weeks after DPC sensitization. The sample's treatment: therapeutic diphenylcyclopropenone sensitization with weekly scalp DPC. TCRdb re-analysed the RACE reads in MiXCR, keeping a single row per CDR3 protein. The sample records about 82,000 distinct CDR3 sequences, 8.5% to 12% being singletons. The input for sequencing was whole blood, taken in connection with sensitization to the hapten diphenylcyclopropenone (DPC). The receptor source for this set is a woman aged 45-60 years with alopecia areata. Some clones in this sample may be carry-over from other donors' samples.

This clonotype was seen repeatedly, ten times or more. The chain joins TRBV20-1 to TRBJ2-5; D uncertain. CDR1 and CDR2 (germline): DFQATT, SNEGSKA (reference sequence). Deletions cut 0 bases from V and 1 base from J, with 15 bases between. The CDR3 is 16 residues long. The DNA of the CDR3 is TGCAGTGCTAGAGATTCCCGAAAGCTTTTCCAAGAGACCCAGTACTTC. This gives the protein CSARDSRKLFQETQYF.

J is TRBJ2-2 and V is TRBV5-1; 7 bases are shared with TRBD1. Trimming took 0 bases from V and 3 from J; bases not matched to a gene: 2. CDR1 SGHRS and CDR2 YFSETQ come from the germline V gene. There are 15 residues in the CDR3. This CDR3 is CASSLGDRDTGELFF. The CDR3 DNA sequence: TGCGCCAGCAGCTTGGGGGACAGAGACACCGGGGAGCTGTTTTTT.

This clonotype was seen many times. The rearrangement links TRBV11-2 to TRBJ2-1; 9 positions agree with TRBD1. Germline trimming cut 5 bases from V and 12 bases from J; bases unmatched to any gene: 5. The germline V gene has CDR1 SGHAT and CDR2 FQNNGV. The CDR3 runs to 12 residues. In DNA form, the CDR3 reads TGTGCCAGCAGCCTACAGGGGGCTATGCAGTTCTTC. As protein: CASSLQGAMQFF.

The CDR3 loop is CASSIGGRETQYF. CDR3 DNA sequence: TGTGCCAGCAGCATAGGGGGGAGAGAGACCCAGTACTTC. The chain joins TRBV2 to TRBJ2-5; D possibly matches TRBD1 or TRBD2 (6 bases each). CDR3 length: 13 residues. Germline lookup yields CDR1 SNHLY and CDR2 FYNNEI. Trimming took off 6 bases at V and 4 bases at J, with 12 bases between the two ends.

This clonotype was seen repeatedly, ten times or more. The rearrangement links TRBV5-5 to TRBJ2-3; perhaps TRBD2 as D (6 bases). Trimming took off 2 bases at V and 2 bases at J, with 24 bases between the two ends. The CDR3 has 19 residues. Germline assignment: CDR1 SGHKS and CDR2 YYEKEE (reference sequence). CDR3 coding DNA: TGTGCCAGCAGCTTCCCCGGGATCGTGCGGGATAGCCCCACAGATACGCAGTATTTT. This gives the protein CASSFPGIVRDSPTDTQYF.

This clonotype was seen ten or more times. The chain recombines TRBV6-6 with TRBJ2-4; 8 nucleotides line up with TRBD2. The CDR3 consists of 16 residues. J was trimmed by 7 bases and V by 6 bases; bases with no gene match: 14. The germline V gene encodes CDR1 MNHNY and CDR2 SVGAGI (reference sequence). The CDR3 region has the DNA TGTGCCAGCAGCCCGATCGGCGGGCGCGGGGGGAACATTCAGTACTTC. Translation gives CASSPIGGRGGNIQYF.

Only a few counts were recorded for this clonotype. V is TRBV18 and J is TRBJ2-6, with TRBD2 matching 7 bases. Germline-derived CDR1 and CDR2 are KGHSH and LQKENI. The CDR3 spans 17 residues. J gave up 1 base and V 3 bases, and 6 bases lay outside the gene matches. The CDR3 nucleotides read TGTGCCAGCTCACCCCTGGCGGGAGCTTCTGGGGCCAACGTCCTGACTTTC. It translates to CASSPLAGASGANVLTF.

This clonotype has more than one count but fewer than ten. The chain's CDR3 is CASSVLAGPTGELFF. CDR3 nucleotide sequence: TGTGCCAGCAGCGTCCTAGCGGGACCCACCGGGGAGCTGTTTTTT. The gene calls are TRBV11-2 and TRBJ2-2, with 9 bases fitting TRBD2. After removal of 5 bases from V and 4 bases from J, the junction contained 5 bases not matched to a gene. This CDR3 is 15 amino acids long. The germline gives CDR1 SGHAT, CDR2 FQNNGV.

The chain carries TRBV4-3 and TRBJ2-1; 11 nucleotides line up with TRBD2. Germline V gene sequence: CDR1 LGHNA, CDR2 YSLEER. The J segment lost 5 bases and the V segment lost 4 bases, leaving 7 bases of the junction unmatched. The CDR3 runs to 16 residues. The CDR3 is CASSPHQLAGDNEQFF. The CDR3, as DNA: TGCGCCAGCAGCCCTCACCAACTAGCGGGAGACAATGAGCAGTTCTTC.

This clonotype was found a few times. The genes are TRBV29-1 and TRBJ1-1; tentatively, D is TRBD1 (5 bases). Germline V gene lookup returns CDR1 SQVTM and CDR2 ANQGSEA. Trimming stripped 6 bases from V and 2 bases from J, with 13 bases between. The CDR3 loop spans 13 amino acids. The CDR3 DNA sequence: TGCAGCGTCCGGGGAGGGGTAAACACTGAAGCTTTCTTT. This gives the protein CSVRGGVNTEAFF.

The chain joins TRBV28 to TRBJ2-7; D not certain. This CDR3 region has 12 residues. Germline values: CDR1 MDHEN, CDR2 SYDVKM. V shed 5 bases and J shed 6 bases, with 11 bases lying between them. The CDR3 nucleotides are TGTGCCAGCAGTACCGCTGGGCTCGAGCAGTACTTC. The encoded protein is CASSTAGLEQYF.

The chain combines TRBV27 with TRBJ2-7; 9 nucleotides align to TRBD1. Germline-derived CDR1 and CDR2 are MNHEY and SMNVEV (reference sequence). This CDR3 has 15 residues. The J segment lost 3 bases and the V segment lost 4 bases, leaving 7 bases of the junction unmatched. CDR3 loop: CASSSTGTGYYEQYF. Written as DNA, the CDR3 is TGTGCCAGCAGTTCCACCGGGACAGGGTACTACGAGCAGTACTTC.

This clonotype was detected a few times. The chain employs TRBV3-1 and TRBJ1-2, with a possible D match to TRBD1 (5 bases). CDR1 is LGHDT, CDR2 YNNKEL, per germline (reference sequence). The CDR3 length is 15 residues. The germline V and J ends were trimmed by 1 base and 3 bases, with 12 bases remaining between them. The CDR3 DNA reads TGTGCCAGCAGCCAAGGGGCTGGGGCCTACTATGGCTACACCTTC. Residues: CASSQGAGAYYGYTF.

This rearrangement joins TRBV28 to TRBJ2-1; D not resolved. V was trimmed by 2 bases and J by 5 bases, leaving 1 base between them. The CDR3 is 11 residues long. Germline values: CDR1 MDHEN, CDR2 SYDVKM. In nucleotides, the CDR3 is TGTGCCAGCAGTTTAAACAATGAGCAGTTCTTC. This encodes CASSLNNEQFF.

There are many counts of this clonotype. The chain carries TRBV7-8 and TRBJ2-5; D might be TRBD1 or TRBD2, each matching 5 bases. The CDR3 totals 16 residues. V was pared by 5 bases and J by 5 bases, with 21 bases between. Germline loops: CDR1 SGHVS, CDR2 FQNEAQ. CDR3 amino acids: CASSPTGTRSGETQYF. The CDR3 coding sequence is TGTGCCAGCAGCCCGACCGGGACCCGGTCGGGGGAGACCCAGTACTTC.

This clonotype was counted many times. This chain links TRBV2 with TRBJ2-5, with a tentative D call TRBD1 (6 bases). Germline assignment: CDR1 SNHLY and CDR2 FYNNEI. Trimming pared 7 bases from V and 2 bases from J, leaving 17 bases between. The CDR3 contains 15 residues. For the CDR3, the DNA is TGTGCCAGCAATTCCGGGACATCTTTACAAGAGACCCAGTACTTC. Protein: CASNSGTSLQETQYF.

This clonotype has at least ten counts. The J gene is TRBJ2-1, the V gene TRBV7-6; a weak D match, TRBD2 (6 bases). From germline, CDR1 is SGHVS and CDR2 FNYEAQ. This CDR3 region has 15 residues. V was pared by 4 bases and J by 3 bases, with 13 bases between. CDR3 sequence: CASSSQFGSYNEQFF. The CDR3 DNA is TGTGCCAGCAGCTCTCAATTCGGGAGCTACAATGAGCAGTTCTTC.

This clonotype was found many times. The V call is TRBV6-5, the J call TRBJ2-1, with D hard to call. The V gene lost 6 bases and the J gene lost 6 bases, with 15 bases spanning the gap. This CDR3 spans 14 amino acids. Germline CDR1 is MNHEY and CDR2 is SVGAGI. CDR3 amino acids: CASSSQALFNEQFF. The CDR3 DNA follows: TGTGCCAGCAGCAGTCAGGCCCTTTTCAATGAGCAGTTCTTC.

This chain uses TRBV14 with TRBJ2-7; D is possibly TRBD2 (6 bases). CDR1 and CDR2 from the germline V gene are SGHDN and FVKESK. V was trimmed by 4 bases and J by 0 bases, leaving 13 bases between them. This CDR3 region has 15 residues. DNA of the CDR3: TGTGCCAGCAGCCGGGTCGGGAGCAGCTCCTACGAGCAGTACTTC. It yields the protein CASSRVGSSSYEQYF. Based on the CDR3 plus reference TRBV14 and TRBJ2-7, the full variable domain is EAGVTQFPSHSVIEKGQTVTLRCDPISGHDNLYWYRRVMGKEIKFLLHFVKESKQDESGMPNNRFLAERTGGTYSTLKVQPAELEDSGVYFCASSRVGSSSYEQYFGPGTRLTVT.

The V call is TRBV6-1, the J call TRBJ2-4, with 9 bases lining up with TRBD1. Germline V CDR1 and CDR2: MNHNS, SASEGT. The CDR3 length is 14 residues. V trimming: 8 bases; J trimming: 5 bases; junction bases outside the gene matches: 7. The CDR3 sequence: CASRTGGEENIQYF. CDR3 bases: TGTGCCAGCCGAACAGGGGGCGAAGAAAACATTCAGTACTTC.